What follows are 23 T cell receptor beta chains derived from one specimen sequenced in a study of blood T cell repertoires in COVID-19 (dated by TCRdb to the early 2020s). Library preparation employed the immunoSEQ multiplex PCR assay. Entries here come from immuneACCESS through TCRdb and include only in-frame sequences with V and J called. Some clones fail to appear in such tables; in the studies checked, an unresolved V gene covers under half of the shortfall, and the cause of the remainder is unknown. This sample gives roughly 60,000 clones in total; more than 65% of them show up just once. Approximately 5.6% of the sample belongs to the ten largest clones. The sequenced sample was peripheral blood. These receptor sequences come from a woman aged 60-75 years with acute or convalescent COVID-19.

This clone appeared once. The V and J genes are TRBV25-1 and TRBJ1-4; no reliable D call. The CDR3 runs 12 residues. Germline V gene lookup returns CDR1 MGHDK and CDR2 SYGVNS. The germline V and J ends were trimmed by 7 bases and 12 bases, with 15 bases remaining between them. Here the CDR3 DNA reads TGTGCCAGCAAGAACGGTCGATTCGAACTGTTTTTT. This codes for CASKNGRFELFF.

This sequence joins TRBV6-4 and TRBJ2-1; 7 nucleotides line up with TRBD2. Germline trimming cut 3 bases from V and 4 bases from J; bases unmatched to any gene: 6. The CDR3 consists of 15 residues. Germline CDR1 is MRHNA and CDR2 is SNTAGT. CDR3 protein: CASSEGGGSYNEQFF. As DNA, the CDR3 is TGTGCCAGCAGTGAAGGCGGGGGTAGTTACAATGAGCAGTTCTTC.

This chain links TRBV27 with TRBJ2-3; D unclear. CDR1 is MNHEY and CDR2 is SMNVEV in the germline V gene (reference sequence). This CDR3 has 14 residues. V was pared by 3 bases and J by 0 bases, with 7 bases between. The CDR3 loop is CASSLAASTDTQYF. The CDR3 coding sequence is TGTGCCAGCAGTTTGGCGGCTAGCACAGATACGCAGTATTTT.

This chain joins TRBV18 and TRBJ2-2, with a weak D call TRBD2 (5 bases). Germline V gene data show CDR1 as KGHSH and CDR2 as LQKENI. Trimming pared 3 bases from V and 3 bases from J, leaving 11 bases between. The CDR3 has 15 residues. CDR3 coding DNA: TGTGCCAGCTCACCGAGCAGCGGTTACACCGGGGAGCTGTTTTTT. This encodes CASSPSSGYTGELFF.

The chain couples TRBV5-6 to TRBJ1-2; weak D call: TRBD1 (5 bases). The CDR3 contains 13 residues. With 0 bases removed from V and 4 bases from J, the gap between germline ends came to 7 bases. CDR1 SGHDT and CDR2 YYEEEE come from the germline V gene. CDR3: CASSLVGLYGYTF. DNA for the CDR3: TGTGCCAGCAGCTTGGTGGGACTCTATGGCTACACCTTC.

The chain links TRBV3-1 (or the pseudogene TRBV3-2) to TRBJ1-1; no definite D call. Between the trimmed V and J ends, which lost 1 base and 1 base, there was a span of 4 bases. Germline V gives CDR1 LGHDT, CDR2 YNNKEL (reference sequence). The CDR3 is 13 residues long. The CDR3 loop is CASSQGANTEAFF. As DNA, the CDR3 is TGTGCCAGCAGCCAAGGGGCGAACACTGAAGCTTTCTTT.

This clone was seen only once. This CDR3 is CASSKGQGAPDTQYF. In DNA, the CDR3 is TGTGCCAGCAGCAAGGGACAGGGGGCGCCGGATACGCAGTATTTT. The V call is TRBV6-6, the J call TRBJ2-3; 12 positions agree with TRBD1. The CDR3 contains 15 residues. V shed 6 bases and J 6 bases; nucleotides not matched to a gene: 7. The germline gives CDR1 MNHNY, CDR2 SVGAGI (reference sequence).

The J gene is TRBJ1-1, the V gene TRBV5-1; D is uncertain. The CDR3 is made up of 15 amino acids. The germline gives CDR1 SGHRS, CDR2 YFSETQ. V was trimmed by 1 base and J by 0 bases, leaving 10 bases between them. The CDR3 nucleotides are TGCGCCAGCAGCTTGAACACAAATATGAACACTGAAGCTTTCTTT. Its protein product is CASSLNTNMNTEAFF.

This chain uses TRBV9 with TRBJ2-4; 7 bases align to TRBD1. Germline assignment: CDR1 SGDLS and CDR2 YYNGEE. The CDR3 totals 16 residues. Germline trimming cut 0 bases from V and 1 base from J; bases unmatched to any gene: 4. The CDR3 is CASSVGQGVAKNIQYF. DNA of the CDR3: TGTGCCAGCAGCGTAGGACAGGGCGTCGCCAAAAACATTCAGTACTTC.

This chain links TRBV6-5 with TRBJ1-1; D gene unclear. CDR3 size: 15 residues. The V gene lost 0 bases and the J gene lost 0 bases, with 8 bases spanning the gap. Germline loops: CDR1 MNHEY, CDR2 SVGAGI. CDR3 protein: CASSYSIEMNTEAFF. The CDR3 nucleotides are TGTGCCAGCAGTTACTCGATCGAGATGAACACTGAAGCTTTCTTT.

This chain links TRBV6-4 with TRBJ2-5, with a possible D match to TRBD1 (6 bases). There are 15 residues in the CDR3. Germline assignment: CDR1 MRHNA and CDR2 SNTAGT. Trimming took 4 bases from V and 5 from J, leaving 17 bases between them. Here the CDR3 DNA reads TGTGCCAGCAGTGTAAGACAGGCCAAAACGGAGACCCAGTACTTC. Translated: CASSVRQAKTETQYF.

The CDR3, as DNA: TGCGCCAGCAGCACGTGGGGGGTAGGCACAGATACGCAGTATTTT. Protein product: CASSTWGVGTDTQYF. The genes are TRBV5-1 and TRBJ2-3; D is possibly TRBD2 (6 bases). Trimming left V 4 bases short and J 1 base short, with 13 bases between. Germline values: CDR1 SGHRS, CDR2 YFSETQ. This CDR3 region has 15 residues.

J is TRBJ2-7 and V is TRBV5-4, with 9 bases aligning to TRBD1. V trimming: 4 bases; J trimming: 4 bases; junction bases outside the gene matches: 6. Germline CDR1 SGHNT, CDR2 YYREEE (reference sequence). This CDR3 is built from 14 residues. This CDR3 reads CASSRTGGSYEQYF. DNA for the CDR3: TGTGCCAGCAGCCGCACAGGGGGCTCGTACGAGCAGTACTTC. The whole variable domain, filled in from reference TRBV5-4 and TRBJ2-7, reads ETGVTQSPTHLIKTRGQQVTLRCSSQSGHNTVSWYQQALGQGPQFIFQYYREEENGRGNFPPRFSGLQFPNYSSELNVNALELDDSALYLCASSRTGGSYEQYFGPGTRLTVT.

This clone is a singleton in its sample. The chain links TRBV29-1 to TRBJ2-7, with D possibly matching TRBD1 (5 bases). The germline CDR1 and CDR2 sequences are SQVTM and ANQGSEA. Deletions cut 4 bases from V and 0 bases from J, with 10 bases between. The CDR3 is 13 residues long. In nucleotides, the CDR3 is TGCAGCGTTGCAACAGGAATCTCCTACGAGCAGTACTTC. Its protein product is CSVATGISYEQYF.

The chain combines TRBV19 with TRBJ1-4, with D possibly matching TRBD1 (6 bases). The CDR3 extends over 15 amino acids. V shed 8 bases and J shed 4 bases, with 17 bases lying between them. Germline V gene sequence: CDR1 LNHDA, CDR2 SQIVND (reference sequence). The CDR3 here is CASGEGGGRNEKLFF. In DNA, the CDR3 is TGTGCCAGTGGGGAAGGCGGGGGCCGTAATGAAAAACTGTTTTTT.

The chain couples TRBV5-1 to TRBJ1-2; 9 nucleotides match TRBD1. V was pared by 3 bases and J by 4 bases, with 7 bases of the junction left unmatched. Germline V gene sequence: CDR1 SGHRS, CDR2 YFSETQ. The CDR3 runs 15 residues. CDR3 in amino acids: CASSSGTGIFYGYTF. CDR3 bases: TGCGCCAGCAGCTCCGGGACAGGGATTTTCTATGGCTACACCTTC.

This chain links TRBV5-1 with TRBJ2-3; 7 bases align to TRBD1. Germline V gives CDR1 SGHRS, CDR2 YFSETQ. V shed 2 bases and J 2 bases; nucleotides not matched to a gene: 8. The CDR3 contains 16 residues. The CDR3 nucleotides are TGCGCCAGCAGCTTAGGGACAGCAAGCAACACAGATACGCAGTATTTT. It encodes CASSLGTASNTDTQYF.

The V and J genes are TRBV6-2 or TRBV6-3 and TRBJ2-7, with D possibly TRBD1 on 5 matching bases. Germline CDR1 reads MNHEY; CDR2 reads SVGEGT. The CDR3 loop spans 17 amino acids. V dropped 6 bases and J dropped 1 base, with 22 bases sitting between them. DNA of the CDR3: TGTGCCAGCAGCCTTGCTACAGGTCCTTACCCATCCTACGAGCAGTACTTC. Its protein is CASSLATGPYPSYEQYF.

V and J are TRBV2 and TRBJ1-2; TRBD1 matches at 9 bases. Per germline, CDR1 SNHLY and CDR2 FYNNEI. The CDR3 is 15 amino acids. V was clipped by 6 bases and J by 3 bases; unmatched bases: 8. The CDR3 here is CASSGTGSMDYGYTF. In nucleotides, the CDR3 is TGTGCCAGCAGCGGGACAGGGAGTATGGACTATGGCTACACCTTC.

V gene TRBV5-6 combines with J gene TRBJ2-7; 8 nucleotides agree with TRBD1. CDR3 length: 15 amino acids. Germline lookup yields CDR1 SGHDT and CDR2 YYEEEE. V shed 4 bases, J shed 3 bases, and the junction held 9 bases outside the gene matches. The CDR3 DNA is TGTGCCAGCAGCGTCACAGGGGGTTTCGACTACGAGCAGTACTTC. The encoded protein is CASSVTGGFDYEQYF.

This clone appeared a few times. This chain connects TRBV21-1 to TRBJ2-7; the listed D gene, TRBD2, was not tested against the DNA. TRBV21-1 is flagged as a pseudogene. The CDR3 is 12 amino acids. The CDR3 here is CGGRDNSYEQYF. The CDR3 bases are TGTGGAGGGAGGGACAACTCCTACGAGCAGTACTTC.

The chain carries TRBV2 and TRBJ1-5; D unresolved. Germline V gives CDR1 SNHLY, CDR2 FYNNEI. The germline V and J ends were trimmed by 6 bases and 0 bases, with 6 bases remaining between them. This CDR3 contains 13 residues. CDR3 protein: CASRGDSNQPQHF. The CDR3 region has the DNA TGTGCCAGCAGAGGAGATAGCAATCAGCCCCAGCATTTT.

The chain combines TRBV7-2 with TRBJ2-2; possibly TRBD1 for D (7 bases). CDR1 is SGHTA, CDR2 FQGNSA, per germline. This CDR3 has 15 amino acids. V was pared by 1 base and J by 6 bases, with 12 bases between. The CDR3 coding sequence is TGTGCCAGCAGCTTAGTGGCAGGGGGGTCCGGGGAGCTGTTTTTT. Protein: CASSLVAGGSGELFF. The full variable domain, rest sourced from reference TRBV7-2 and TRBJ2-2, is GAGVSQSPSNKVTEKGKDVELRCDPISGHTALYWYRQSLGQGLEFLIYFQGNSAPDKSGLPSDRFSAERTGGSVSTLTIQRTQQEDSAVYLCASSLVAGGSGELFFGEGSRLTVL.